This passage covers 31 T cell receptor beta chains from one sample sequenced in a study of response to subunit inactivated influenza vaccine. One entry per CDR3 protein, called by TCRdb with MiXCR from the RT-PCR reads. The sample lists some 550,000 distinct CDR3 sequences, roughly a quarter occurring once. Separately, the same data were catalogued under a study of T cells expressing NK-cell markers. That work contributes: The authors made TCR beta cDNA libraries by 5'RACE template switching. This switching added a universal primer site and UMIs.

Specimen: CD4+ T cells sorted from PBMCs, collected 11 to 12 days after vaccination. Receptors were obtained from a man aged 50 to 59 who received an inactivated influenza vaccine.

V and J are TRBV4-3 and TRBJ2-3, with D possibly TRBD2 on 6 matching bases. Looked up from germline, CDR1 is LGHNA and CDR2 is YSLEER. V dropped 7 bases and J dropped 2 bases, with 13 bases sitting between them. The CDR3 runs 14 residues. CDR3 amino acids: CASTERADTDTQYF. The CDR3 DNA follows: TGCGCCAGCACCGAGCGGGCCGACACAGATACGCAGTATTTT.

This clonotype was recorded at least ten times. The rearrangement links TRBV18 to TRBJ2-3; TRBD2 matches 13 bases. Germline CDR1 KGHSH, CDR2 LQKENI. Trimming at V came to 3 bases and at J to 2 bases, leaving 5 bases not matched to a gene. The CDR3 runs 17 residues. The CDR3 DNA follows: TGTGCCAGCTCACCCGGACTAGCGGGAGTCATCACAGATACGCAGTATTTT. It is translated as CASSPGLAGVITDTQYF.

This chain connects TRBV29-1 to TRBJ1-1; 7 bases fit TRBD1. The J segment lost 3 bases and the V segment lost 4 bases, leaving 2 bases of the junction unmatched. Germline lookup yields CDR1 SQVTM and CDR2 ANQGSEA. The CDR3 runs 12 residues. The CDR3: CSVARGDTEAFF. The CDR3 DNA sequence: TGCAGCGTTGCCAGGGGGGACACTGAAGCTTTCTTT.

This clonotype came up many times. Written as DNA, the CDR3 is TGCAGCGTCCTAAAGGGCGCGAACACCGGGGAGCTGTTTTTT. It specifies CSVLKGANTGELFF. V gene TRBV29-1 combines with J gene TRBJ2-2; D not certain. Trimming removed 6 bases at V and 0 bases at J, with 11 bases between. The CDR3 has 14 amino acids. Germline V lookup: CDR1 SQVTM, CDR2 ANQGSEA.

In its sample, this clonotype was seen a few times. This chain links TRBV3-1 with TRBJ2-2; weak D call: TRBD1 (6 bases). This CDR3 is 13 amino acids long. V was pared by 4 bases and J by 7 bases, with 10 bases between. In germline, CDR1 is LGHDT, CDR2 YNNKEL (reference sequence). The CDR3, as DNA: TGTGCCAGCAGCCCGACCAGGGGCGGGGAGCTGTTTTTT. This sequence encodes CASSPTRGGELFF.

This clonotype was seen a few times. The CDR3 reads CASSFTGSNYGYTF. The CDR3 nucleotides are TGCGCCAGCAGCTTCACAGGGTCTAACTATGGCTACACCTTC. The chain employs TRBV5-1 and TRBJ1-2, with D maybe TRBD1 (6 bases). Germline V gene lookup returns CDR1 SGHRS and CDR2 YFSETQ. The V end lost 2 bases, the J end lost 0 bases, and 8 bases lay between the germline ends. This CDR3 region has 14 residues.

This clonotype was detected only a few times. The rearrangement joins TRBV7-2 to TRBJ1-1; TRBD1 might be the D (6 bases). The CDR3 is 14 amino acids. CDR1 and CDR2 from the germline V gene are SGHTA and FQGNSA. V lost 1 base and J lost 9, with 15 bases in between. CDR3 DNA sequence: TGTGCCAGCAGCTTAGAGGGGCGGACAGTAAAAGCTTTCTTT. Translation: CASSLEGRTVKAFF.

This clonotype occurred a few times. The genes are TRBV6-1 and TRBJ2-7; D uncertain. The CDR3 runs 17 residues. Germline CDR1 is MNHNS and CDR2 is SASEGT. Trimming removed 8 bases at V and 3 bases at J, with 26 bases between. The CDR3: CASRVRSSPRLGYEQYF. CDR3 sequence (DNA): TGTGCCAGCCGAGTCCGGTCCTCTCCGAGGCTGGGCTACGAGCAGTACTTC.

This chain's CDR3 is CASSEVGWQGSNQPQHF. DNA for the CDR3: TGTGCCAGCAGTGAAGTGGGGTGGCAGGGCAGCAATCAGCCCCAGCATTTT. This chain connects TRBV6-1 to TRBJ1-5; D is perhaps TRBD1 (5 bases). This CDR3 is built from 17 residues. V lost 1 base to trimming and J lost 1 base, with 14 bases between them. CDR1 is MNHNS and CDR2 is SASEGT in the germline V gene.

The J gene is TRBJ1-5, the V gene TRBV20-1; D is unclear. The germline V gene has CDR1 DFQATT and CDR2 SNEGSKA (reference sequence). Trimming stripped 5 bases from V and 0 bases from J, with 5 bases between. The CDR3 is 12 residues long. CDR3 sequence (DNA): TGCAGTGCTGCAAATAGCAATCAGCCCCAGCATTTT. Translated, it gives CSAANSNQPQHF.

This clonotype showed up just a few times. The V call is TRBV7-2, the J call TRBJ2-2; the D is unclear. Trimming left V 5 bases short and J 6 bases short, with 10 bases between. This CDR3 comprises 13 residues. Germline-derived CDR1 and CDR2 are SGHTA and FQGNSA. This chain's CDR3 is CASSVRRPGELFF. CDR3 DNA: TGTGCCAGCAGCGTTAGGCGCCCCGGGGAGCTGTTTTTT.

The J gene is TRBJ1-2, the V gene TRBV7-9; 8 bases align to TRBD1. Germline CDR1 and CDR2: SEHNR and FQNEAQ (reference sequence). After removal of 5 bases from V and 6 bases from J, the junction contained 5 bases not matched to a gene. The CDR3 spans 13 residues. The CDR3 sequence is CASSKGQVNGYTF. The CDR3 nucleotides read TGTGCCAGCAGCAAGGGACAGGTGAATGGCTACACCTTC.

This clonotype has just a few counts. J is TRBJ2-1 and V is TRBV20-1; 7 bases agree with TRBD2. V lost 0 bases and J lost 4; bases outside the gene matches: 9. Germline CDR1 reads DFQATT; CDR2 reads SNEGSKA (reference sequence). This CDR3 region has 16 residues. DNA of the CDR3: TGCAGTGCTAGAGATGGGCGAGCGGGGAGGTACAATGAGCAGTTCTTC. Translation gives CSARDGRAGRYNEQFF.

The rearrangement links TRBV20-1 to TRBJ2-3; 10 bases fit TRBD1. CDR3 length: 14 residues. The germline gives CDR1 DFQATT, CDR2 SNEGSKA (reference sequence). Germline trimming cut 5 bases from V and 3 bases from J; bases unmatched to any gene: 5. CDR3 in amino acids: CSADRTGGTDTQYF. The CDR3 region has the DNA TGCAGTGCTGATAGGACAGGGGGAACAGATACGCAGTATTTT.

The chain combines TRBV30 with TRBJ1-2; D is unresolved. Germline V gene lookup returns CDR1 GTSNPN and CDR2 SVGIG (reference sequence). This CDR3 region has 11 residues. The V and J ends lost 8 bases and 1 base respectively, with 8 bases between them. The CDR3 loop reads CAGINNYGYTF. The CDR3 DNA reads as TGTGCCGGGATCAATAACTATGGCTACACCTTC.

This clonotype appeared a few times. This sequence joins TRBV7-9 and TRBJ2-1; 11 nucleotides agree with TRBD2. The CDR3 covers 15 residues. Germline V gene sequence: CDR1 SEHNR, CDR2 FQNEAQ (reference sequence). V was pared by 7 bases and J by 7 bases, with 9 bases of the junction left unmatched. The CDR3 DNA sequence: TGTGCCAGCACCATAGGGACTAGCGGTAAAAATGAGCAGTTCTTC. This encodes CASTIGTSGKNEQFF.

The rearrangement joins TRBV5-1 to TRBJ2-3; 7 bases are a match to TRBD2. The V and J ends lost 4 bases and 2 bases, in that order; junction bases with no gene match: 10. Germline CDR1 is SGHRS and CDR2 is YFSETQ. CDR3 length equals 16 residues. The chain's CDR3 is CASSPTGRGNTDTQYF. CDR3 sequence (DNA): TGCGCCAGCAGCCCCACGGGGCGGGGGAACACAGATACGCAGTATTTT.

This clonotype was seen only a few times. This chain links TRBV6-5 with TRBJ2-3; no clear D gene. CDR1 and CDR2 from the germline V gene are MNHEY and SVGAGI. This CDR3 has 14 amino acids. Trimming removed 2 bases at V and 3 bases at J, with 9 bases between. CDR3 protein: CASSYARLTDTQYF. In nucleotides, the CDR3 is TGTGCCAGCAGTTACGCTAGACTGACAGATACGCAGTATTTT.

This chain connects TRBV20-1 to TRBJ1-2; D not resolved. The V gene lost 3 bases and the J gene lost 1 base, with 6 bases spanning the gap. The CDR3 runs to 12 residues. Germline loops: CDR1 DFQATT, CDR2 SNEGSKA (reference sequence). CDR3 nucleotides: TGCAGTGCTAGGCGGATTAACTATGGCTACACCTTC. This gives the protein CSARRINYGYTF.

This clonotype was recorded once. V usage is TRBV4-2 and J usage is TRBJ2-5; D remains ambiguous. There are 14 residues in the CDR3. CDR1 and CDR2 (germline): LGHNA, YNFKEQ. With 3 bases removed from V and 4 bases from J, the gap between germline ends came to 12 bases. In nucleotides, the CDR3 is TGTGCCAGCAGCCAGGCCGGGTGGGGAGAGACCCAGTACTTC. Its translation is CASSQAGWGETQYF.

Here the CDR3 reads CASSSLRDQGYF. The CDR3 DNA sequence: TGTGCCAGCAGTTCTCTAAGGGACCAGGGTTACTTC. V usage is TRBV28 and J usage is TRBJ2-7; D tentatively fits TRBD1 or TRBD2 (5 bases each). Germline V gene data show CDR1 as MDHEN and CDR2 as SYDVKM. Trimming pared 4 bases from V and 13 bases from J, leaving 17 bases between. CDR3 size: 12 residues.

V gene TRBV7-8 combines with J gene TRBJ1-1, with D possibly matching TRBD1 (6 bases). Germline assignment: CDR1 SGHVS and CDR2 FQNEAQ. The CDR3 is made up of 15 amino acids. V was trimmed by 2 bases and J by 1 base, leaving 11 bases between them. The CDR3 is CASSLSRTANTEAFF. In DNA form, the CDR3 reads TGTGCCAGCAGCTTATCGCGGACAGCGAACACTGAAGCTTTCTTT.

This clonotype was seen once. The chain has TRBV2 and TRBJ1-1; D is undetermined. The length of the CDR3 is 11 residues. From germline, CDR1 is SNHLY and CDR2 FYNNEI. The ends were cut back, 5 bases at V and 7 bases at J, with 8 bases in the middle. In DNA, the CDR3 is TGTGCCAGCAGTTGGCGGCGTGAAGCTTTCTTT. Translated: CASSWRREAFF.

The rearrangement joins TRBV28 to TRBJ2-7; tentatively, D is TRBD1 (6 bases). Germline lookup yields CDR1 MDHEN and CDR2 SYDVKM. Trimming stripped 6 bases from V and 6 bases from J, with 15 bases between. CDR3 length: 13 residues. The CDR3 nucleotides read TGTGCCAGCAGCCCTACAACAGGGTCCGAGCAGTACTTC. It specifies CASSPTTGSEQYF.

The V call is TRBV3-1, the J call TRBJ2-7; 7 bases agree with TRBD1. Germline V gene data show CDR1 as LGHDT and CDR2 as YNNKEL (reference sequence). After removal of 6 bases from V and 0 bases from J, the junction contained 11 bases not matched to a gene. There are 16 residues in the CDR3. Here the CDR3 DNA reads TGTGCCAGCAGGGGAACCGGGACAGATCTCTCCTACGAGCAGTACTTC. The encoded protein is CASRGTGTDLSYEQYF.

This chain links TRBV4-3 with TRBJ2-3, with 8 bases that match TRBD2. J was trimmed by 8 bases and V by 0 bases; bases with no gene match: 7. In germline, CDR1 is LGHNA, CDR2 YSLEER. This CDR3 comprises 15 residues. CDR3 protein: CASSQDTTGGGTQYF. The CDR3 DNA reads TGCGCCAGCAGCCAAGATACCACGGGGGGGGGTACGCAGTATTTT.

The genes are TRBV6-5 and TRBJ2-3, with 7 bases matching TRBD2. CDR3 size: 15 residues. Per the germline V gene, CDR1 is MNHEY and CDR2 is SVGAGI. After removal of 0 bases from V and 3 bases from J, the junction contained 3 bases not matched to a gene. For the CDR3, the DNA is TGTGCCAGCAGTTACTCGAAGCGGGGAACAGATACGCAGTATTTT. Translation gives CASSYSKRGTDTQYF.

This clonotype was seen a handful of times. J is TRBJ2-6 and V is TRBV18; D might be TRBD1 (5 bases). The V end was cut by 3 bases, the J end by 2 bases, with 11 bases between. From germline, CDR1 is KGHSH and CDR2 LQKENI. The CDR3 totals 16 residues. The CDR3 DNA follows: TGTGCCAGCTCACCCCTGACAGTTCCTGGGGCCAACGTCCTGACTTTC. Protein product: CASSPLTVPGANVLTF.

V usage is TRBV20-1 and J usage is TRBJ1-1; TRBD1 is a possible D gene (5 bases). The CDR3 extends over 14 amino acids. The germline gives CDR1 DFQATT, CDR2 SNEGSKA (reference sequence). Trimming left V 0 bases short and J 5 bases short, with 13 bases between. CDR3 bases: TGCAGTGCTAGAGAGGGGCAGGTGGGAACTGAAGCTTTCTTT. It codes for CSAREGQVGTEAFF.

The chain joins TRBV7-2 to TRBJ1-2, with a possible D match to TRBD1 (5 bases). This CDR3 has 12 residues. V lost 1 base and J 9 bases, leaving 9 bases between the germline ends. The germline gives CDR1 SGHTA, CDR2 FQGNSA. CDR3 in amino acids: CASSLDQGSYTF. The CDR3 nucleotides read TGTGCCAGCAGCTTAGACCAGGGCAGCTACACCTTC.

This clonotype was counted only a few times. The chain links TRBV7-6 to TRBJ2-7; the match to TRBD1 covers 9 bases. CDR1 is SGHVS, CDR2 FNYEAQ, per germline. The CDR3 spans 16 residues. After removal of 2 bases from V and 0 bases from J, the junction contained 5 bases not matched to a gene. The CDR3 protein is CASSLSAGQGSYEQYF. Here the CDR3 DNA reads TGTGCCAGCAGCTTATCTGCGGGACAGGGCTCCTACGAGCAGTACTTC.